The 30 T cell receptor beta chains reported below all come from one sample, sequenced in a study of cytomegalovirus exposure and HLA in healthy donors. Amplification used 60 Vbeta primers and 13 Jbeta primers. Repertoires were generated with immunoSEQ multiplex PCR, while TCRdb's copy carries only in-frame clones and drops some. The table lists about 140,000 clones, 70% to 80% of them singletons. Sequencing input: PBMCs. All receptors derive from a man aged 18 to 29 in good health and CMV-seronegative.

Only one count was recorded for this clone. The chain links TRBV6-1 to TRBJ2-3; perhaps TRBD2 as D (5 bases). Germline V gene data show CDR1 as MNHNS and CDR2 as SASEGT. Trimming removed 2 bases at V and 1 base at J, with 13 bases between. CDR3 length: 16 amino acids. CDR3 coding DNA: TGTGCCAGCAGTGAATGGGGTGACGGGGGCACAGATACGCAGTATTTT. It translates to CASSEWGDGGTDTQYF.

The chain joins TRBV5-4 to TRBJ2-5, with 7 bases that match TRBD1. Trimming took 4 bases from V and 0 from J; bases not matched to a gene: 9. Germline V CDR1 and CDR2: SGHNT, YYREEE (reference sequence). This CDR3 comprises 16 residues. The CDR3 region is CASSNPRQGYQETQYF. The CDR3 DNA reads TGTGCCAGCAGCAACCCCCGACAGGGTTACCAAGAGACCCAGTACTTC.

This chain joins TRBV30 and TRBJ1-3, with D perhaps TRBD1 (6 bases). This CDR3 spans 16 amino acids. V was clipped by 7 bases and J by 1 base, with 20 bases between them. Germline loops: CDR1 GTSNPN, CDR2 SVGIG (reference sequence). CDR3 loop: CASKGGVTGSGNTIYF. CDR3 nucleotides: TGTGCCTCGAAAGGGGGGGTTACAGGGTCTGGAAACACCATATATTTT.

The V gene is TRBV29-1, the J gene TRBJ2-5; D is undetermined. The germline V and J ends were trimmed by 7 bases and 5 bases, with 17 bases remaining between them. Per the germline V gene, CDR1 is SQVTM and CDR2 is ANQGSEA. CDR3 length equals 13 residues. The CDR3 DNA reads TGCAGCGGGAGTATCGGCCCCCAGGAGACCCAGTACTTC. It codes for CSGSIGPQETQYF.

CDR3 sequence reads: CASSLGTANNYGYTF. The CDR3 nucleotides are TGTGCCAGCAGCTTAGGGACAGCTAACAACTATGGCTACACCTTC. The chain is built from TRBV11-3 and TRBJ1-2; D is possibly TRBD1 (6 bases). Germline loops: CDR1 SGHNT, CDR2 YENEEA. The CDR3 extends over 15 amino acids. V dropped 1 base and J dropped 2 bases, with 11 bases sitting between them.

The chain carries TRBV13 and TRBJ1-2; 10 bases are a match to TRBD1. The germline gives CDR1 PRHDT, CDR2 FYEKMQ (reference sequence). The CDR3 totals 15 residues. Unmatched junction bases numbered 5, after V lost 3 bases and J lost 4 bases. The CDR3 sequence is CASSFLDRGSYGYTF. CDR3 nucleotides: TGTGCCAGCAGCTTTTTGGACAGGGGGTCCTATGGCTACACCTTC.

On this clone itself: Distinct nucleotide sequences in the sample also encode this CDR3. J is TRBJ2-3 and V is TRBV2, with D tentatively TRBD1 (6 bases). Germline V CDR1 and CDR2: SNHLY, FYNNEI. Trimming left V 8 bases short and J 0 bases short, with 15 bases between. This CDR3 region has 15 residues. The CDR3 DNA is TGTGCCAGCGAAGGGCAGGGGCTGAGCACAGATACGCAGTATTTT. This codes for CASEGQGLSTDTQYF.

The table lists this clone with a count of one. The CDR3 sequence: CASSLQGRDTQYF. The CDR3 coding sequence is TGCGCCAGCAGCTTGCAGGGTAGGGATACGCAGTATTTT. The chain couples TRBV5-1 to TRBJ2-3, with a possible D match to TRBD1 (5 bases). This CDR3 contains 13 residues. V was shortened by 1 base and J by 6 bases, with 9 bases between the two germline ends. In germline, CDR1 is SGHRS, CDR2 YFSETQ.

V gene TRBV9 combines with J gene TRBJ2-5; 11 nucleotides match TRBD1. Germline V gene sequence: CDR1 SGDLS, CDR2 YYNGEE. V dropped 5 bases and J dropped 4; count of bases not matched to a gene: 10. This CDR3 is 16 amino acids long. As DNA, the CDR3 is TGTGCCAGCAGTAGACTCGGGACAGGGGGAGGAGAGACCCAGTACTTC. Translation: CASSRLGTGGGETQYF.

The rearrangement uses TRBV27 and TRBJ1-2, with 7 bases fitting TRBD1. With V trimmed by 2 bases and J by 8 bases, 8 bases remained unmatched. The CDR3 loop spans 14 amino acids. CDR1 is MNHEY, CDR2 SMNVEV, per germline (reference sequence). The chain's CDR3 is CASSLRATGKGYTF. The CDR3 bases are TGTGCCAGCAGTTTAAGAGCGACAGGGAAAGGCTACACCTTC.

The J gene is TRBJ2-5, the V gene TRBV5-4; 9 nucleotides line up with TRBD1. There are 14 residues in the CDR3. Germline V CDR1 and CDR2: SGHNT, YYREEE (reference sequence). The junction had 6 bases not matched to a gene; V was cut back by 4 bases and J by 5 bases. The CDR3: CASSIDRGMETQYF. The CDR3 bases are TGTGCCAGCAGCATAGACAGGGGGATGGAGACCCAGTACTTC.

The J gene is TRBJ2-3, the V gene TRBV6-1; 8 bases line up with TRBD1. The junction had 3 bases not matched to a gene; V was cut back by 2 bases and J by 5 bases. The CDR3 has 14 amino acids. Germline V gene sequence: CDR1 MNHNS, CDR2 SASEGT. CDR3 sequence (DNA): TGTGCCAGCAGTGAACAGGGGGCCAGAGATACGCAGTATTTT. Translated: CASSEQGARDTQYF.

The V gene is TRBV27, the J gene TRBJ1-5; the D is unclear. CDR1 is MNHEY, CDR2 SMNVEV, per germline (reference sequence). CDR3 length: 13 residues. V dropped 3 bases and J dropped 6 bases, with 9 bases sitting between them. The CDR3 loop is CASSFRGIQPQHF. Here the CDR3 DNA reads TGTGCCAGCAGTTTCCGGGGTATTCAGCCCCAGCATTTT.

This clone has just a few counts. The CDR3 DNA reads as TGCGCCAGCAGTGAGGGGCGGACAGGGAACACTGAAGCTTTCTTT. Translation gives CASSEGRTGNTEAFF. V gene TRBV10-2 combines with J gene TRBJ1-1; 7 bases agree with TRBD1. Trimming cost V 2 bases and J 1 base; bases outside gene matches: 4. This CDR3 is 15 amino acids long. The germline CDR1 and CDR2 sequences are WSHSY and SAAADI.

This clone was seen a few times. This chain uses TRBV18 with TRBJ1-5; D call uncertain. V lost 4 bases and J lost 1, with 8 bases in between. The CDR3 is made up of 14 amino acids. Germline CDR1 KGHSH, CDR2 LQKENI. CDR3 residues: CASSLLGSNQPQHF. The CDR3 DNA sequence: TGTGCCAGCTCACTTCTCGGGAGCAATCAGCCCCAGCATTTT.

The chain recombines TRBV5-1 with TRBJ2-5; TRBD1 agrees at 7 bases. The CDR3 sequence is 15 residues long. Per germline, CDR1 SGHRS and CDR2 YFSETQ. V was clipped by 5 bases and J by 0 bases; unmatched bases: 7. CDR3 loop: CASSLRTGDQETQYF. The CDR3, as DNA: TGCGCCAGCAGTTTACGGACAGGAGACCAAGAGACCCAGTACTTC.

The rearrangement uses TRBV4-1 and TRBJ1-2; the D gene is possibly TRBD1 (5 bases). The V and J ends lost 1 base and 4 bases respectively, with 16 bases between them. Per germline, CDR1 MGHRA and CDR2 YSYEKL. The CDR3 contains 16 residues. The chain's CDR3 is CASSQGGAGLLYGYTF. CDR3 nucleotide sequence: TGCGCCAGCAGCCAAGGTGGGGCAGGACTACTCTATGGCTACACCTTC.

The V and J genes are TRBV2 and TRBJ1-2, with 9 nucleotides matching TRBD1. Trimming removed 3 bases from V and 3 bases from J; junction bases left unmatched: 8. The CDR3 is made up of 16 amino acids. Germline CDR1 SNHLY, CDR2 FYNNEI. CDR3 sequence reads: CASSEAEQGAYYGYTF. Here the CDR3 DNA reads TGTGCCAGCAGTGAGGCGGAACAGGGGGCTTACTATGGCTACACCTTC.

V is TRBV28 and J is TRBJ2-7, with a tentative D call TRBD2 (5 bases). The CDR3 is made up of 14 amino acids. The germline V gene has CDR1 MDHEN and CDR2 SYDVKM. Trimming pared 2 bases from V and 4 bases from J, leaving 12 bases between. The CDR3 spells CASSLLLGGYEQYF. DNA for the CDR3: TGTGCCAGCAGTTTACTCCTAGGCGGGTACGAGCAGTACTTC.

The J gene is TRBJ1-5, the V gene TRBV28, with D uncertain. Looked up from germline, CDR1 is MDHEN and CDR2 is SYDVKM. V was cut by 6 bases and J by 2 bases, with 23 bases left in between. This CDR3 has 18 amino acids. The CDR3 loop reads CASSLTLARRGGNQPQHF. CDR3 nucleotide sequence: TGTGCCAGCAGCCTAACCCTGGCTAGGCGTGGAGGCAATCAGCCCCAGCATTTT.

This rearrangement joins TRBV18 to TRBJ2-3; D is uncertain. Germline V lookup: CDR1 KGHSH, CDR2 LQKENI. V was cut by 3 bases and J by 4 bases, with 14 bases left in between. The CDR3 consists of 15 residues. The CDR3 coding sequence is TGTGCCAGCTCACCCTTTCCCGCAGAAGCAGATACGCAGTATTTT. Translation gives CASSPFPAEADTQYF.

The gene calls are TRBV9 and TRBJ2-5; 13 nucleotides line up with TRBD2. With V trimmed by 3 bases and J by 2 bases, 4 bases remained unmatched. Germline V gives CDR1 SGDLS, CDR2 YYNGEE. This CDR3 region has 16 residues. CDR3 nucleotide sequence: TGTGCCAGCAGCGCACGACTAGCGGGAGGACAAGAGACCCAGTACTTC. Its translation is CASSARLAGGQETQYF. Supplemented by reference TRBV9 and TRBJ2-5, the full variable domain reads DSGVTQTPKHLITATGQRVTLRCSPRSGDLSVYWYQQSLDQGLQFLIQYYNGEERAKGNILERFSAQQFPDLHSELNLSSLELGDSALYFCASSARLAGGQETQYFGPGTRLLVL.

This clone was counted a few times. J is TRBJ1-1 and V is TRBV19; D uncertain. Trimming left V 3 bases short and J 5 bases short, with 13 bases between. Germline V gives CDR1 LNHDA, CDR2 SQIVND (reference sequence). The CDR3 runs to 14 residues. CDR3 bases: TGTGCCAGTAGTATCAGTACGGGGTCTACTGAAGCTTTCTTT. It specifies CASSISTGSTEAFF.

The chain has TRBV6-4 and TRBJ1-5; TRBD1 agrees at 8 bases. This CDR3 region has 16 residues. The trim removed 1 base at V and 5 bases at J, leaving 7 bases unmatched. Germline CDR1 MRHNA, CDR2 SNTAGT. For the CDR3, the DNA is TGTGCCAGCAGTGACTATCCCTGGACAGGGTATCAGCCCCAGCATTTT. Amino acids: CASSDYPWTGYQPQHF.

The chain employs TRBV5-1 and TRBJ2-1, with D tentatively TRBD2 (6 bases). The CDR3 is 16 residues long. Per the germline V gene, CDR1 is SGHRS and CDR2 is YFSETQ. Trimming removed 3 bases from V and 4 bases from J, with 17 bases in between. The CDR3 nucleotides read TGCGCCAGCAGCTCACGAACCGGGACTGTATACAATGAGCAGTTCTTC. It translates to CASSSRTGTVYNEQFF.

This clone was detected a few times. The V call is TRBV4-1, the J call TRBJ2-1, with 7 bases identical to TRBD2. Germline lookup yields CDR1 MGHRA and CDR2 YSYEKL. V lost 3 bases and J lost 3; bases outside the gene matches: 11. CDR3 length equals 17 residues. The CDR3 spells CASSHPGRTRDYNEQFF. CDR3 DNA sequence: TGCGCCAGCAGCCACCCCGGGAGGACTAGGGACTACAATGAGCAGTTCTTC.

The chain joins TRBV6-5 to TRBJ2-1; 10 nucleotides align to TRBD1. The CDR3 totals 16 residues. Germline lookup yields CDR1 MNHEY and CDR2 SVGAGI. With V trimmed by 0 bases and J by 3 bases, 2 bases remained unmatched. The chain's CDR3 is CASSYSGTGVYNEQFF. CDR3 bases: TGTGCCAGCAGTTACTCTGGGACAGGGGTCTACAATGAGCAGTTCTTC.

The count of this clone is one. The chain uses TRBV30 and TRBJ2-2; 8 bases fit TRBD2. J lost 1 base, V lost 7 bases, and 5 bases had no gene match. The CDR3 has 14 amino acids. From germline, CDR1 is GTSNPN and CDR2 SVGIG (reference sequence). The CDR3 DNA sequence: TGTGCCTTAAACGGGGGGGTGAACACCGGGGAGCTGTTTTTT. This translates into CALNGGVNTGELFF.

This chain joins TRBV6-4 and TRBJ1-4; tentatively, D is TRBD1 (5 bases). This CDR3 comprises 16 residues. Trimming stripped 4 bases from V and 6 bases from J, with 18 bases between. Germline V CDR1 and CDR2: MRHNA, SNTAGT. In nucleotides, the CDR3 is TGTGCCAGCAGTGTTAGGTGCAGGGAAGCTCATGAAAAACTGTTTTTT. Translation: CASSVRCREAHEKLFF.

The chain is built from TRBV28 and TRBJ2-7, with 7 nucleotides matching TRBD1. V was clipped by 6 bases and J by 3 bases; unmatched bases: 11. The V gene's germline CDR1 is MDHEN and CDR2 SYDVKM. The CDR3 has 15 residues. Here the CDR3 DNA reads TGTGCCAGCAGGCGACCCGGACAGGCCGACTACGAGCAGTACTTC. It yields the protein CASRRPGQADYEQYF.